These 8 T cell receptor beta chains came from one sample sequenced in a study of OX40 agonist ivuxolimab in advanced cancers. The data were produced by immunoSEQ multiplex PCR, yet TCRdb's version contains in-frame clones alone and is incomplete. The sample records 59,000 or so clones, approximately 86% being singletons. The specimen comprised CD4+ or CD8+ T cells sorted from blood, sampled in a trial of the OX40 agonist ivuxolimab. The receptors derive from an adult with an advanced solid tumor such as melanoma, head and neck, liver or kidney cancer.

The V gene is TRBV28, the J gene TRBJ2-7; D perhaps matches TRBD1 (6 bases). Germline V gene sequence: CDR1 MDHEN, CDR2 SYDVKM. This CDR3 has 13 amino acids. V dropped 4 bases and J dropped 1 base, with 8 bases sitting between them. CDR3 bases: TGTGCCAGCAGTTGGGACAAATCCTACGAGCAGTACTTC. The encoded protein is CASSWDKSYEQYF.

V gene TRBV10-3 combines with J gene TRBJ2-1; 9 bases are a match to TRBD1. The CDR3 is made up of 15 amino acids. V gave up 8 bases and J gave up 4 bases; unmatched junction bases: 9. The germline CDR1 and CDR2 sequences are ENHRY and SYGVKD. CDR3 protein: CAIEGTGQGYNEQFF. In nucleotides, the CDR3 is TGTGCCATCGAGGGCACGGGACAGGGTTACAATGAGCAGTTCTTC.

The chain recombines TRBV6-5 with TRBJ1-1; perhaps TRBD1 as D (5 bases). The V and J ends lost 1 base and 1 base respectively, with 10 bases between them. This CDR3 is built from 15 residues. Germline values: CDR1 MNHEY, CDR2 SVGAGI. The CDR3 nucleotides are TGTGCCAGCAGTTACTTCCGTGGGGGGAACACTGAAGCTTTCTTT. Translation gives CASSYFRGGNTEAFF.

In this sample, this clone turned up a few times. The V gene is TRBV29-1, the J gene TRBJ1-2; tentative D call: TRBD1 (6 bases). V lost 7 bases and J lost 5, with 17 bases in between. The CDR3 covers 13 residues. Germline-derived CDR1 and CDR2 are SQVTM and ANQGSEA. The DNA of the CDR3 is TGCAGCGCGGGGGCAGGGCCGACTTATGGCTACACCTTC. The encoded protein is CSAGAGPTYGYTF. The whole variable domain, remainder taken from reference TRBV29-1 and TRBJ1-2, is SAVISQKPSRDICQRGTSLTIQCQVDSQVTMMFWYRQQPGQSLTLIATANQGSEATYESGFVIDKFPISRPNLTFSTLTVSNMSPEDSSIYLCSAGAGPTYGYTFGSGTRLTVV.

The V gene is TRBV19, the J gene TRBJ2-1; tentatively, D is TRBD1 (6 bases). This CDR3 spans 11 amino acids. CDR1 and CDR2 (germline): LNHDA, SQIVND (reference sequence). The CDR3 region is CATTGNKIKFF. CDR3 DNA sequence: TGTGCTACTACAGGGAACAAGATCAAGTTCTTC.

The V and J genes are TRBV7-2 and TRBJ2-1; the match to TRBD2 covers 10 bases. Germline V gene lookup returns CDR1 SGHTA and CDR2 FQGNSA. This CDR3 is 14 amino acids long. V shed 5 bases and J 8 bases; nucleotides not matched to a gene: 6. CDR3 residues: CASSPSGSRDEQFF. The CDR3 DNA follows: TGTGCCAGCAGCCCTAGCGGGAGTAGAGATGAGCAGTTCTTC. The variable domain in full, with the rest retrieved from reference TRBV7-2 and TRBJ2-1, is GAGVSQSPSNKVTEKGKDVELRCDPISGHTALYWYRQSLGQGLEFLIYFQGNSAPDKSGLPSDRFSAERTGGSVSTLTIQRTQQEDSAVYLCASSPSGSRDEQFFGPGTRLTVL.

This chain uses TRBV5-5 with TRBJ2-2; 7 bases agree with TRBD1. The trim removed 4 bases at V and 0 bases at J, leaving 6 bases unmatched. The CDR3 extends over 16 amino acids. Germline-derived CDR1 and CDR2 are SGHKS and YYEKEE (reference sequence). The CDR3 nucleotides are TGTGCCAGCAGCCCGTACAGGGGCACGAACACCGGGGAGCTGTTTTTT. Amino acids: CASSPYRGTNTGELFF.

This clone was found once. The CDR3 protein is CASRVGLRETQYF. DNA for the CDR3: TGTGCCAGTAGGGTCGGGTTGAGGGAGACCCAGTACTTC. The rearrangement links TRBV28 to TRBJ2-5, with D unclear. The germline V gene has CDR1 MDHEN and CDR2 SYDVKM. Trimming pared 9 bases from V and 5 bases from J, leaving 16 bases between. This CDR3 has 13 amino acids.